The clone carrying this T cell receptor (beta chain) has a single count. Its antigen is not known. Germline V lookup: CDR1 PRHDT, CDR2 FYEKMQ (reference sequence). The CDR3 length is 18 residues. J gave up 2 bases and V 5 bases, and 12 bases lay outside the gene matches. The sample is drawn from a study of cytomegalovirus exposure and HLA in healthy donors. Primers: 60 Vbeta forward and 13 Jbeta reverse. Libraries were prepared by immunoSEQ multiplex PCR; TCRdb keeps only in-frame clonotypes and omits some of them. The table has about 150,000 clones, about three quarters seen once; the top ten hold approximately 4%. Study conclusions and caveats: Immune exposure information available was restricted to CMV serostatus.

Material for sequencing was PBMCs. The receptor was derived from a woman aged 40 to 55 in good health and CMV-seronegative. The chain recombines TRBV13 with TRBJ1-2; 12 bases align to TRBD1. Written as DNA, the CDR3 is TGTGCCAGCAGCCAAAGTGGGACAGGGGGCAGGTGGAACTATGGCTACACCTTC. This translates into CASSQSGTGGRWNYGYTF.